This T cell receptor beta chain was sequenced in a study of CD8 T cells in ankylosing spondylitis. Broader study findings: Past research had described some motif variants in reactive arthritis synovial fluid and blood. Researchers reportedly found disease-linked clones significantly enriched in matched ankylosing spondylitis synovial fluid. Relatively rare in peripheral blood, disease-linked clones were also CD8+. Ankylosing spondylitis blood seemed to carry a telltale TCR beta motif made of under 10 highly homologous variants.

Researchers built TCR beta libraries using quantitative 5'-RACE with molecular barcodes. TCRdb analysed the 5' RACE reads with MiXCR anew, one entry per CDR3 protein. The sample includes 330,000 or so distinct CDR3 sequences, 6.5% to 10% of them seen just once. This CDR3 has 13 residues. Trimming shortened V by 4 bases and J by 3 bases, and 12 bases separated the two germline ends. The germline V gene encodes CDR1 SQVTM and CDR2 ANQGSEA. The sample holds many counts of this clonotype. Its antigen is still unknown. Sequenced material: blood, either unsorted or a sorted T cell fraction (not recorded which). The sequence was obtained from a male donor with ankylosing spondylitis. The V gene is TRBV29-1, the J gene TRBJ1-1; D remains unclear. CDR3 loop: CSVGRNLDTEAFF. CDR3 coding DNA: TGCAGCGTTGGGCGGAATTTGGACACTGAAGCTTTCTTT.